This TCR beta chain comes out of a study of blood T cell repertoires in COVID-19. Overall study: Some COVID-19 samples were acute and others convalescent; all came from the United States, Italy and Spain.

Only in-frame clones appear in the TCRdb table, and some are missing; sequencing was by immunoSEQ multiplex PCR. The sample holds roughly 290,000 clones, more than 75% seen once. The source is a woman younger than 45 who had recovered from COVID-19. Material: peripheral blood.

CDR3 nucleotides: TGTGCCAGCAGCCAAGAACCCGAGCGGGAGACCCAGTACTTC. The encoded protein is CASSQEPERETQYF. The gene calls are TRBV3-1 (or the pseudogene TRBV3-2) and TRBJ2-5; maybe TRBD2 (5 bases). The germline V gene has CDR1 LGHDT and CDR2 YNNKEL (reference sequence). V shed 0 bases and J shed 5 bases, with 10 bases lying between them. The CDR3 runs 14 residues.